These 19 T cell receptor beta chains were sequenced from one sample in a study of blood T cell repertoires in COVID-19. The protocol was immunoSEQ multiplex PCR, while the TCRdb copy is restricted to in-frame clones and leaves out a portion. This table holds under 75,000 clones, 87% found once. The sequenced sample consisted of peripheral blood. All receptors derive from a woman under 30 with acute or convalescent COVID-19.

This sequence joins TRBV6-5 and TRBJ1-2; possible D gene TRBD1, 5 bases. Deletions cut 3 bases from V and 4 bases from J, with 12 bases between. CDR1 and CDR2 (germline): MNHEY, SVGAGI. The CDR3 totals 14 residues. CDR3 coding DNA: TGTGCCAGCAGTTATTCGGGGGGGACCTATGGCTACACCTTC. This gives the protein CASSYSGGTYGYTF.

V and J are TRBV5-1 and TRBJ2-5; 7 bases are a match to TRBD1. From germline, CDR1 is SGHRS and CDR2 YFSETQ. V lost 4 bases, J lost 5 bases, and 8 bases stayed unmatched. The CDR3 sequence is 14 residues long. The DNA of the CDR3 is TGCGCCAGCAGCATACAGGGGCCTGGGGAGACCCAGTACTTC. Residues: CASSIQGPGETQYF.

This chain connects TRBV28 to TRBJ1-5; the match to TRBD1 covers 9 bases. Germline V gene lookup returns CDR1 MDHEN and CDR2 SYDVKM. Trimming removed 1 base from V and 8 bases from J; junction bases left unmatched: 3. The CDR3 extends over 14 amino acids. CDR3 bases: TGTGCCAGCAGTTTATTGACAGGGGGTAAGCCCCAGCATTTT. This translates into CASSLLTGGKPQHF.

Here the CDR3 reads CASSSRQGREKLFF. CDR3 DNA: TGTGCCAGCAGCAGTAGACAGGGACGCGAAAAACTGTTTTTT. J is TRBJ1-4 and V is TRBV7-9, with 7 bases aligning to TRBD1. V dropped 5 bases and J dropped 8; count of bases not matched to a gene: 8. Germline CDR1 SEHNR, CDR2 FQNEAQ (reference sequence). The CDR3 totals 14 residues.

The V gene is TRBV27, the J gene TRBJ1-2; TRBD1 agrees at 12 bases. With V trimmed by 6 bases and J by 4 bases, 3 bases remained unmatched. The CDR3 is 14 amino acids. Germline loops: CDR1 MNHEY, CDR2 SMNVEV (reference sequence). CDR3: CASRPGQGAYGYTF. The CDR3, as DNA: TGTGCCAGCAGACCGGGACAGGGGGCCTATGGCTACACCTTC.

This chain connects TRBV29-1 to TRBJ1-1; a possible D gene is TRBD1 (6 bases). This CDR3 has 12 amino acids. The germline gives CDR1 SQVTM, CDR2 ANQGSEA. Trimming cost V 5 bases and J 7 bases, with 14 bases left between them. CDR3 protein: CSVPGQDIEAFF. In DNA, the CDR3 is TGCAGCGTTCCGGGACAAGACATTGAAGCTTTCTTT.

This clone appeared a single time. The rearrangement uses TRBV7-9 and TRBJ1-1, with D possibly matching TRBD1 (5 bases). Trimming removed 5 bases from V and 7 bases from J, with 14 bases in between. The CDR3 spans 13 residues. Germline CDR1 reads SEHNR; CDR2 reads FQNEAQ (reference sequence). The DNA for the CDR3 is TGTGCCAGCAGCCACCCACCTGACAGTGAAGCTTTCTTT. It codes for CASSHPPDSEAFF.

Here the CDR3 DNA reads TGTGCCAGTAGTATTAGACAGGGGAACAATGAGCAGTTCTTC. It yields the protein CASSIRQGNNEQFF. V is TRBV19 and J is TRBJ2-1; 8 bases line up with TRBD1. Germline CDR1 reads LNHDA; CDR2 reads SQIVND (reference sequence). With V trimmed by 3 bases and J by 5 bases, 3 bases remained unmatched. CDR3 length equals 14 residues.

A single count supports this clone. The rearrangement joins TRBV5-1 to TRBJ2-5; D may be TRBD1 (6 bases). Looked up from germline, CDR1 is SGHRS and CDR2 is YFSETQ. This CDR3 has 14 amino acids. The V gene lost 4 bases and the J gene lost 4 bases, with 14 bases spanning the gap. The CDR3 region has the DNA TGCGCCAGCAGCGCGGACCCAGGGGTAGAGACCCAGTACTTC. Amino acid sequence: CASSADPGVETQYF.

The CDR3 sequence: CASSLGRDRAIYEQYF. In nucleotides, the CDR3 is TGTGCCAGCAGCTTAGGCCGGGACAGGGCTATCTACGAGCAGTACTTC. The V call is TRBV7-9, the J call TRBJ2-7, with TRBD1 identical over 9 bases. This CDR3 contains 16 residues. CDR1 and CDR2 from the germline V gene are SEHNR and FQNEAQ (reference sequence). Trimming at V came to 1 base and at J to 3 bases, leaving 7 bases not matched to a gene.

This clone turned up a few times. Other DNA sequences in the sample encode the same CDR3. The CDR3 sequence is CAWSSTGGGEKLFF. The CDR3, as DNA: TGTGCCTGGAGTTCAACAGGGGGGGGTGAAAAACTGTTTTTT. The chain joins TRBV30 to TRBJ1-4; 8 bases are a match to TRBD1. In germline, CDR1 is GTSNPN, CDR2 SVGIG (reference sequence). V shed 2 bases and J 7 bases; nucleotides not matched to a gene: 6. CDR3 length: 14 residues.

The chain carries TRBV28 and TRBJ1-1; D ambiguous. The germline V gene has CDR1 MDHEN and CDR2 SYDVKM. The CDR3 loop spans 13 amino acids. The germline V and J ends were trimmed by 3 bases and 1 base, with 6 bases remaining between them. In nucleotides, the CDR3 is TGTGCCAGCAGTTTTATACAGAACACTGAAGCTTTCTTT. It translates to CASSFIQNTEAFF.

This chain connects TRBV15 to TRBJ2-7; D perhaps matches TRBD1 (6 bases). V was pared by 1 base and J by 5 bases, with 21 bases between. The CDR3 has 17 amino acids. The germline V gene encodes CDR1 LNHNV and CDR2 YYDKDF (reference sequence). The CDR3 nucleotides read TGTGCCACCAGCAGAGTGTGGTCGATGCTGCAGGGGAACGAGCAGTACTTC. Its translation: CATSRVWSMLQGNEQYF.

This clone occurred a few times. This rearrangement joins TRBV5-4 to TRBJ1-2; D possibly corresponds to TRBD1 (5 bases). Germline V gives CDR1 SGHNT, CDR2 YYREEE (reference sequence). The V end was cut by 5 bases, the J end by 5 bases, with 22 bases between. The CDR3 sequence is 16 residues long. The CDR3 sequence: CASRPGGTLGSYGYTF. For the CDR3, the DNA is TGTGCCAGCAGGCCCGGAGGGACCCTGGGCAGTTATGGCTACACCTTC. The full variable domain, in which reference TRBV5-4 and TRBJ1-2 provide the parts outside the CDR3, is ETGVTQSPTHLIKTRGQQVTLRCSSQSGHNTVSWYQQALGQGPQFIFQYYREEENGRGNFPPRFSGLQFPNYSSELNVNALELDDSALYLCASRPGGTLGSYGYTFGSGTRLTVV.

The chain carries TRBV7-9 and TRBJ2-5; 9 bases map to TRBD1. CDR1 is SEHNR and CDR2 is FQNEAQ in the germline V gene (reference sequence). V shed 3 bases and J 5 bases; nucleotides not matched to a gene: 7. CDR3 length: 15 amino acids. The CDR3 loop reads CASSFGGQGLETQYF. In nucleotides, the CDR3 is TGTGCCAGCAGCTTTGGGGGACAGGGCTTGGAGACCCAGTACTTC. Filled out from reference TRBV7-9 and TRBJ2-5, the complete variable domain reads DTGVSQNPRHKITKRGQNVTFRCDPISEHNRLYWYRQTLGQGPEFLTYFQNEAQLEKSRLLSDRFSAERPKGSFSTLEIQRTEQGDSAMYLCASSFGGQGLETQYFGPGTRLLVL.

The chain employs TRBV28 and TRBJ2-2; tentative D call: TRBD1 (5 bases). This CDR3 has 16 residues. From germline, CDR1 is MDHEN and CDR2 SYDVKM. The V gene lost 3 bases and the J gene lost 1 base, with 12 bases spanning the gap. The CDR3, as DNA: TGTGCCAGCAGTTTGCGACAGACCCTGAACACCGGGGAGCTGTTTTTT. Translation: CASSLRQTLNTGELFF.

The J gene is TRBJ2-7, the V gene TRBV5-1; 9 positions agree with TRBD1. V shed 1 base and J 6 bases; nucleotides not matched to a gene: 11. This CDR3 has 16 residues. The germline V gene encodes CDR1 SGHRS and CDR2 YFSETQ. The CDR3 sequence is CASSLNTGTGFSEQYF. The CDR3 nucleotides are TGCGCCAGCAGCTTGAATACCGGGACAGGGTTTAGCGAGCAGTACTTC.

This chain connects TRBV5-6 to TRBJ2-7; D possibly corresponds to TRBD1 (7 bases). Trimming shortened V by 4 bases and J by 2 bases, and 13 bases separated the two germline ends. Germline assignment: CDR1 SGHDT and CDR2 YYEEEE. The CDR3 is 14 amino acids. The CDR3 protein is CASSRGDSAYEQYF. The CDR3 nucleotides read TGTGCCAGCAGCAGGGGGGACAGCGCCTACGAGCAGTACTTC.

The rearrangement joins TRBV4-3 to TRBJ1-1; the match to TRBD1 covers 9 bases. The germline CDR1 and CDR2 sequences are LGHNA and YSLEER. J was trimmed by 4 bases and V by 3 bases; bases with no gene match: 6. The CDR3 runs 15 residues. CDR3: CASSHQDRGGTEAFF. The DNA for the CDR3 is TGCGCCAGCAGCCATCAGGACAGGGGTGGCACTGAAGCTTTCTTT.